This T cell receptor beta chain originates from a study of technical replicates of blood from a few donors. CDR1 and CDR2 from the germline V gene are GTSNPN and SVGIG (reference sequence). The CDR3 is 13 amino acids. Germline trimming cut 6 bases from V and 5 bases from J; bases unmatched to any gene: 8. This clone was seen a single time. Assay: immunoSEQ multiplex PCR; the TCRdb copy retains only in-frame clones and omits some. Of about 81,000 clones listed, approximately 94% were seen once; the top ten hold 0.35% to 0.45%. This sequence was found in a human donor in good health. The chain employs TRBV30 and TRBJ1-2, with 8 bases aligning to TRBD1. Material: T cells isolated from PBMCs. As DNA, the CDR3 is TGTGCCTGTCTTCCAGGGGGCTCATATGGCTACACCTTC. It is translated as CACLPGGSYGYTF.